This TCR beta chain comes out of a study of shared clonotypes between healthy human individuals (dated by TCRdb to the early 2020s). Describing the broader study: A couple of women and three men aged 18 to 49 years were included in the cohort. Per donor, three plates each were used for CD4 naive and CD4 memory, two for CD8 naive, and one for CD8 memory. To estimate repertoire size and how much clonotypes are shared between individuals, the study performed deep sequencing of blood TCR repertoires from five healthy adults. To increase sequencing depth and limit assay-specific biases, different laboratories used diverse techniques to prepare libraries and sequence TCR repertoires. Per donor, leukapheresis produced somewhere between about 0.94 and 9.5 billion PBMCs.

Overall study results and their limits: Sampling was limited to blood, and TCR repertoires in tissue likely differ from TCR repertoires in blood. Naive subsets generally had larger estimated clonotype richness than memory subsets did. Pairwise subsampling indicated that sequencing depth was expected to affect the degree of clonotype sharing among donors. Incomplete sequencing was indicated by rarefaction of sorted-subset datasets, despite the large sequencing depth. Sharing across several donors was observed for about 4.8% of naive CD4, less than 4% of naive CD8, roughly 2.3% of memory CD4, and roughly 0.4% of memory CD8 clonotypes. Compared with non-shared clonotypes, the clonotypes found in all four sorted-subset donors had higher generation probabilities. Because the study included only a small number of donors, the genetic and exposure-history diversity represented was limited.

TCR CDR3 regions were amplified from genomic DNA by multiplex PCR using the deep immunoSEQ assay. Genomic DNA extracted from each cell subset was distributed evenly over all wells of several immunoSEQ 96-well plates, and each plate served as one replicate. Each replicate PCR for sorted subsets received approximately 200 ng genomic DNA, equal to roughly 30,000 T cell genomes. Purified libraries were quantified with a Qubit 3.0 fluorometer, sized on a Bioanalyzer 2100, and re-quantified with the KAPA Library Quantification kit. Each immunoSEQ 96-well plate was sequenced on its own single-read 150-cycle Illumina NextSeq 550 flow cell. The original pipeline was this. Because the immunoSEQ output included only junctional sequences and no quality scores, the filtering could not be the same as the filtering used for full-length reads. Sequences were annotated with PyIR, a Python wrapper for IgBLAST v1.9, using IMGT germline references to assign V/J genes and CDR3. Reads with weak V/J assignments (E-value above 1e-6), missing CDR3, stop codons, out-of-frame junctions, or ambiguous translated residues were removed. A V3J clonotype was defined by an identical inferred V gene, J gene, and CDR3 amino acid sequence. To compute the percentage overlap between repertoires, the number of shared unique clonotypes was divided by the size of the smaller repertoire. Repertoire richness was assessed with RTK rarefaction, the Chao1 estimator, and Recon v2.1 estimates of unobserved clonotypes. Generation probabilities were computed with OLGA for all TCRbeta clonotypes obtained by the gDNA method from a few donors. The source is immuneACCESS, and TCRdb retained only in-frame sequences with V and J called. Part of the clones is not carried over; for the studies checked, unresolved V genes explain less than half of this, and the remainder is unexplained. V and J calls and clone size are given by that table; D and trimming were obtained from the DNA. The sample table records about 2.3 million clones; roughly 93% of these occur just once. The leading ten clones occupy 0.39% of the sample.

As regards this clone: Its antigen remains undetermined. No clone much larger than this one lies a single base away; base qualities are absent.

Healthy HIV-negative adults with no recently reported acute infections or vaccinations were included as donors. All donors were Caucasian adults living in Nashville, Tennessee, USA. CD4+ T cells were enriched by magnetic negative selection, after which naive cells were positively selected on CD45RA and the negative fraction was taken as the memory subset. Blood was obtained by leukapheresis, after which PBMCs were separated by Ficoll-Histopaque density gradient centrifugation and cryopreserved in liquid nitrogen vapor phase. Purity and quantity of every magnetically sorted T cell population were checked by analytical flow cytometry. Each sorted fraction had its genomic DNA isolated and then quantified by UV absorbance on a Nanodrop 2000c. V is shortened by 0 bases, J by 7 bases, and the region joining them spans 13 bases. From the cysteine through the phenylalanine, the CDR3 covers 14 amino acids. Of all the DNA, just the CDR3 is kept, 42 bases in frame from base 1. CDR1 and CDR2 are read off the germline V gene (reference sequence) as GTSNPN and SVGIG.

This TCR was recovered from a man younger than 30 in good health. Some clones in this sample may be carry-over from other donors' samples. The sample was naive CD4+ T cells from PBMCs. The cell subset or site label for this specimen denotes: CD45RA+ positively selected. The chain uses TRBV30 and TRBJ2-1; 6 matching bases give a weak D call of TRBD2. The DNA reads as follows: TGTGCCTGGAGTGTACCCGGGAGAGAGAATGAGCAGTTCTTC. Translated, this gives CAWSVPGRENEQFF.